This T cell receptor (beta chain) stems from a study of beta chain features in type 1 diabetes. Reverse transcribing all isolated RNA meant expressed TCRB transcripts were sequenced. Here immunoSEQ multiplex PCR was the method, and the copy in TCRdb shows in-frame clones only, minus some. The sample yields around 340,000 clones, 7% to 10% seen once. General study results and limits: TCRB CDR3 length was moderately but significantly reduced in all four CD4+ subsets of Type 1 diabetes patients. Because the template was cDNA, high-expressing cells might be over-represented.

Only a few counts were recorded for this clone. What it binds is not known. CD4+ cells of the naive, central memory, regulatory and stem cell-like memory types were sorted via CD45RO/CCR7/CD25/CD127/CD95/CD27. The sequenced sample was central memory CD4+ T cells from blood. The TCR was taken from a man younger than 40 with type 1 diabetes.

This CDR3 reads CASSLDRGLNEQFF. The CDR3 DNA follows: TGTGCCAGCAGCCTGGACAGGGGGCTCAATGAGCAGTTCTTC. The rearrangement uses TRBV28 and TRBJ2-1, with 11 bases aligning to TRBD1. This CDR3 contains 14 residues. CDR1 is MDHEN and CDR2 is SYDVKM in the germline V gene. V shed 6 bases and J 6 bases; nucleotides not matched to a gene: 4. Full variable domain (outside the CDR3, taken from reference TRBV28 and TRBJ2-1): DVKVTQSSRYLVKRTGEKVFLECVQDMDHENMFWYRQDPGLGLRLIYFSYDVKMKEKGDIPEGYSVSREKKERFSLILESASTNQTSMYLCASSLDRGLNEQFFGPGTRLTVL.